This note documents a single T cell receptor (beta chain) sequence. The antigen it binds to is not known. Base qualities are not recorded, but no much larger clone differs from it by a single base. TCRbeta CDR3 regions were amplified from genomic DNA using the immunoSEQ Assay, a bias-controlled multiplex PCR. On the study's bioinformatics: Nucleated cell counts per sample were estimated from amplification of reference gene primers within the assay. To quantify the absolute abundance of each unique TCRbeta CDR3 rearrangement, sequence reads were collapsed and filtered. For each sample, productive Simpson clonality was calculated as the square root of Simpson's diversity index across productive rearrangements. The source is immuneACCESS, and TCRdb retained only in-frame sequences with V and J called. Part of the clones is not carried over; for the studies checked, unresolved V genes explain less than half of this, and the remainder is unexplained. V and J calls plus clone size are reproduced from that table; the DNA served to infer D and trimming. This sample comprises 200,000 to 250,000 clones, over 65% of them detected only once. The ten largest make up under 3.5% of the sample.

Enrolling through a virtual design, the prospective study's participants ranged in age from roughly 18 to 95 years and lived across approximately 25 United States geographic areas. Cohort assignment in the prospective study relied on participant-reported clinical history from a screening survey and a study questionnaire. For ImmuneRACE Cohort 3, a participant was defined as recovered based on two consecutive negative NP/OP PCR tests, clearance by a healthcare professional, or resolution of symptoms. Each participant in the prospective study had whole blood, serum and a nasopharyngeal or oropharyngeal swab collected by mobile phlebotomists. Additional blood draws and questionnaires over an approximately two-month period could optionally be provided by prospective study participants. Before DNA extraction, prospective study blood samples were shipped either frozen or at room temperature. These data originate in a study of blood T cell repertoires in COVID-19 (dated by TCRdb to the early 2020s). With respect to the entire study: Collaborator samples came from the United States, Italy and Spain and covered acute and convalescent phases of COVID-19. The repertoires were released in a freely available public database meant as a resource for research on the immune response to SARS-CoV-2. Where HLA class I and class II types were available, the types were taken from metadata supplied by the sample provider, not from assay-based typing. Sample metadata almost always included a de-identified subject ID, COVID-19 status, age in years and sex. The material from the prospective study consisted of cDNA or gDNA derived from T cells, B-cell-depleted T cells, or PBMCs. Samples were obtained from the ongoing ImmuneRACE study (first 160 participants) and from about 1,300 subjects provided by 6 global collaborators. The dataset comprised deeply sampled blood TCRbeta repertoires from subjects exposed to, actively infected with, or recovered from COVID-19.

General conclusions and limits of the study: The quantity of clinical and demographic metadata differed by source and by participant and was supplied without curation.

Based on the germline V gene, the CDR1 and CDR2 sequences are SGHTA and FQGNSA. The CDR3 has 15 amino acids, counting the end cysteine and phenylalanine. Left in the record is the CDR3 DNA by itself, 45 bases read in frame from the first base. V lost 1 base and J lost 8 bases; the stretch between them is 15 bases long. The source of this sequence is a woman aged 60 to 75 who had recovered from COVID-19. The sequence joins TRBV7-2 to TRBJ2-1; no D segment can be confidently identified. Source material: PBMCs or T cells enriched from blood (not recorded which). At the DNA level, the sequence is TGTGCCAGCAGCTTAGTCCAGGCGACAACATATGAGCAGTTCTTC. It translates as CASSLVQATTYEQFF.